The sequence of this TCR beta chain was determined in a study of T cell responses to AZD1222 COVID-19 vaccine. Overall study findings and caveats: Seropositive AZD1222 recipients at baseline numbered only 6 or 7.

Trimming pared 4 bases from V and 5 bases from J, leaving 8 bases between. Per the germline V gene, CDR1 is SGHVS and CDR2 is FNYEAQ. The CDR3 is 12 residues long. TCRdb's table, derived via immunoSEQ multiplex PCR, lists solely in-frame clones and lacks some. The data contain 150,000 to 200,000 clones, about 91% of them seen just once; the ten biggest clones take up under 1.2%. On this clone: Antigen specificity is unknown.

The chain links TRBV7-6 to TRBJ2-5; D gene unclear. The sample was peripheral blood, taken 28 days after the second AZD1222 dose. This sequence was found in an adult who received the AZD1222 COVID-19 vaccine. CDR3 region: CASSSAVETQYF. The CDR3 coding sequence is TGTGCCAGCAGCTCGGCGGTGGAGACCCAGTACTTC.